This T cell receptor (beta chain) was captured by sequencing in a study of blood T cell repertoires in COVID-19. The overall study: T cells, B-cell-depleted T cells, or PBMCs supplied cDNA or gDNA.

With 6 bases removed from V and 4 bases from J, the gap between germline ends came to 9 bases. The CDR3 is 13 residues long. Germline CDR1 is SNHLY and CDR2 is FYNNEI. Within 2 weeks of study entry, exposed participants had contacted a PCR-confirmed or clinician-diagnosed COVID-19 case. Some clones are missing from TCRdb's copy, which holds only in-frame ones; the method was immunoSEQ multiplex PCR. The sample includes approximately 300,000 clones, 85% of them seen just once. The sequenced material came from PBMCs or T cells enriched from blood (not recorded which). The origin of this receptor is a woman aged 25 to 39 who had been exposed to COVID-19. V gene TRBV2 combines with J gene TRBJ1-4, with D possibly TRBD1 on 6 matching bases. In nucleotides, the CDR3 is TGTGCCAGCAGGGACAGCTTTAATGAAAAACTGTTTTTT. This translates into CASRDSFNEKLFF.